This T cell receptor beta chain was found in a study of blood T cell repertoires in COVID-19. In the original processing: By means of reference gene primer amplification, nucleated cell counts were estimated. TCRdb's table, derived via immunoSEQ multiplex PCR, lists solely in-frame clones and lacks some. V, J and clone size were drawn from that table, and D and trimming were deduced from the DNA. The data contain some 110,000 clones, 75% to 85% of them singletons. The sequenced material came from peripheral blood. The TCR sequence derives from a man in his sixties with acute or convalescent COVID-19.

CDR3 in amino acids: CASFALQGLDEQFF. As DNA, the CDR3 is TGTGCCAGCTTCGCCCTACAGGGACTAGATGAGCAGTTCTTC. The rearrangement links TRBV18 to TRBJ2-1, with 8 bases aligning to TRBD2. Germline-derived CDR1 and CDR2 are KGHSH and LQKENI. Unmatched junction bases numbered 10, after V lost 7 bases and J lost 8 bases. The CDR3 consists of 14 residues.